The 29 T cell receptor beta chains presented below share a single source sample, sequenced in a study of blood T cells in healthy people across ages. It was with a sample-barcoded 5' primer and a J-beta primer mix that a second PCR of roughly 6 to 12 cycles was run. TCRdb reprocessed the 5' RACE reads via MiXCR and lists one record per CDR3 protein. This table has under 1 million distinct CDR3 sequences, around 45% appearing once. Material: blood. The receptors here all came from a man in his 60s in good health.

The V and J genes are TRBV7-2 and TRBJ2-4; D call uncertain. The CDR3 is 16 amino acids. V dropped 5 bases and J dropped 0 bases, with 14 bases sitting between them. Germline CDR1 is SGHTA and CDR2 is FQGNSA. CDR3 coding DNA: TGTGCCAGCAGCCCCGCCTTCGGCATAGCCAAAAACATTCAGTACTTC. This gives the protein CASSPAFGIAKNIQYF.

The gene calls are TRBV27 and TRBJ2-1; 10 nucleotides agree with TRBD1. V dropped 5 bases and J dropped 4; count of bases not matched to a gene: 8. Germline V gene lookup returns CDR1 MNHEY and CDR2 SMNVEV (reference sequence). This CDR3 has 16 residues. This CDR3 is CASSLTGTGVYNEQFF. For the CDR3, the DNA is TGTGCCAGCAGTCTTACCGGGACAGGGGTGTACAATGAGCAGTTCTTC.

To note about this clonotype: An end of the junction differs from the germline gene, which may be a read error. The genes are TRBV5-3 and TRBJ2-5; 8 nucleotides agree with TRBD2. TRBV5-3 is flagged as an ORF with uncertain function. The CDR3 runs to 17 residues. The CDR3 sequence is CASSLGGWSGSGETQYF. The CDR3 bases are TGTGCCAGCAGCTTGGGCGGATGGAGCGGGAGCGGAGAGACCCAGTACTTC.

This clonotype was observed a few times. The J gene is TRBJ2-5, the V gene TRBV29-1; the D gene is possibly TRBD1 (6 bases). V was shortened by 2 bases and J by 0 bases, with 10 bases between the two germline ends. CDR1 is SQVTM, CDR2 ANQGSEA, per germline. The CDR3 has 14 residues. The CDR3 nucleotides are TGCAGCGTTGAAACCGGACAGCACCAAGAGACCCAGTACTTC. Its translation: CSVETGQHQETQYF.

The CDR3 is CASSQVGTTTLHF. The CDR3 bases are TGTGCCAGCAGCCAAGTCGGGACCACTACCCTCCACTTT. The rearrangement uses TRBV3-1 and TRBJ1-6; possibly TRBD1 for D (5 bases). CDR1 is LGHDT and CDR2 is YNNKEL in the germline V gene (reference sequence). This CDR3 region has 13 residues. Trimming pared 1 base from V and 14 bases from J, leaving 12 bases between.

This clonotype was found many times. This chain links TRBV7-3 with TRBJ2-3, with D tentatively TRBD2 (5 bases). V shed 5 bases and J shed 1 base, with 10 bases lying between them. Germline assignment: CDR1 SGHTA and CDR2 FQGTGA. The CDR3 runs 14 residues. In DNA form, the CDR3 reads TGTGCCAGCAGCCGCGGGTACGGCACAGATACGCAGTATTTT. This gives the protein CASSRGYGTDTQYF.

The chain joins TRBV20-1 to TRBJ2-7; 11 nucleotides line up with TRBD2. The CDR3 is made up of 14 amino acids. Germline V gives CDR1 DFQATT, CDR2 SNEGSKA (reference sequence). CDR3 coding DNA: TGCAGGCCTACCCTAGCGGGGGGTACCTACGAGCAGTACTTC. It is translated as CRPTLAGGTYEQYF.

This clonotype was seen repeatedly, ten times or more. J is TRBJ1-2 and V is TRBV5-1, with 7 bases lining up with TRBD1. Germline trimming cut 4 bases from V and 2 bases from J; bases unmatched to any gene: 8. The germline gives CDR1 SGHRS, CDR2 YFSETQ. The CDR3 length is 15 residues. In DNA form, the CDR3 reads TGCGCCAGCAGCCCACCGGGACAGATAAACTATGGCTACACCTTC. It translates to CASSPPGQINYGYTF.

This clonotype was observed a few times. The chain is built from TRBV5-4 and TRBJ2-5, with D perhaps matching TRBD2 (5 bases). The length of the CDR3 is 14 residues. The V gene's germline CDR1 is SGHNT and CDR2 YYREEE (reference sequence). The ends were cut back, 2 bases at V and 1 base at J, with 9 bases in the middle. CDR3 DNA: TGTGCCAGCAGCTTCGGTCTAGCCCAAGAGACCCAGTACTTC. It specifies CASSFGLAQETQYF.

This clonotype was seen ten or more times. V is TRBV30 and J is TRBJ1-1; D call uncertain. CDR3 size: 11 residues. V lost 5 bases and J 1 base, leaving 5 bases between the germline ends. Per germline, CDR1 GTSNPN and CDR2 SVGIG (reference sequence). CDR3 DNA: TGTGCCTGGCGCAGGAACACTGAAGCTTTCTTT. Protein sequence: CAWRRNTEAFF.

With regard to this clonotype: The junction and the germline gene differ at one end; a read error may be behind it. The chain employs TRBV5-5 and TRBJ2-7, with 11 bases that match TRBD2. The CDR3 has 17 amino acids. Germline-derived CDR1 and CDR2 are SGHKS and YYEKEE (reference sequence). The chain's CDR3 is CVSSLPGLADPQYEQYF. In nucleotides, the CDR3 is TGTGTCAGCAGCTTACCGGGACTAGCGGACCCCCAGTACGAGCAGTACTTC. The variable domain in full, with the rest retrieved from reference TRBV5-5 and TRBJ2-7, is DAGVTQSPTHLIKTRGQQVTLRCSPISGHKSVSWYQQVLGQGPQFIFQYYEKEERGRGNFPDRFSARQFPNYSSELNVNALLLGDSALYLCVSSLPGLADPQYEQYFGPGTRLTVT.

This clonotype has more than one count but fewer than ten. V usage is TRBV27 and J usage is TRBJ2-7; D assignment may be TRBD1 or TRBD2 (5 bases each). The CDR3 covers 14 residues. The V gene's germline CDR1 is MNHEY and CDR2 SMNVEV (reference sequence). The ends were cut back, 3 bases at V and 1 base at J, with 10 bases in the middle. CDR3 residues: CASSFRDPSYEQYF. The CDR3 nucleotides are TGTGCCAGCAGTTTTCGGGACCCATCCTACGAGCAGTACTTC.

The table lists this clonotype with a few counts. The chain combines TRBV4-1 with TRBJ2-5; D assignment may be TRBD1 or TRBD2 (6 bases each). The J call is in doubt because the DNA end fits TRBJ2-7 better. The germline V gene encodes CDR1 MGHRA and CDR2 YSYEKL. The CDR3 extends over 14 amino acids. As DNA, the CDR3 is TGCGCCAGCAGCCAAGATTCGGGGGCAGACGAGCAGTACTTC. It codes for CASSQDSGADEQYF.

This clonotype was detected only a few times. An end of the junction differs from the germline gene, which may be a read error. The chain links TRBV27 to TRBJ1-4; no clear D gene. CDR1 is MNHEY, CDR2 SMNVEV, per germline (reference sequence). The CDR3 is made up of 15 amino acids. CDR3 sequence (DNA): TGTGCCAGCAGGGCTTCGGGTGGGCGTAATGAAAAGCTGTTTTTT. This translates into CASRASGGRNEKLFF.

J is TRBJ1-5 and V is TRBV5-8, with D perhaps TRBD1 (6 bases). There are 17 residues in the CDR3. The germline CDR1 and CDR2 sequences are SGHTS and YDEGEE. V shed 5 bases and J shed 7 bases, with 25 bases lying between them. The CDR3 region is CASSLGRGHYKGQPQHF. In nucleotides, the CDR3 is TGTGCCAGCAGTCTAGGGCGGGGACACTACAAAGGGCAGCCCCAGCATTTT.

This clonotype has just a few counts. The CDR3 region is CASSRGGTLQETQYF. The CDR3, as DNA: TGTGCCAGCAGTAGAGGGGGGACCCTCCAAGAGACCCAGTACTTC. This sequence joins TRBV9 and TRBJ2-5; D may be TRBD1 or TRBD2 (6 bases each). The CDR3 extends over 15 amino acids. The germline gives CDR1 SGDLS, CDR2 YYNGEE. V lost 5 bases and J lost 1, with 15 bases in between. Complete variable domain (other parts from reference TRBV9 and TRBJ2-5): DSGVTQTPKHLITATGQRVTLRCSPRSGDLSVYWYQQSLDQGLQFLIQYYNGEERAKGNILERFSAQQFPDLHSELNLSSLELGDSALYFCASSRGGTLQETQYFGPGTRLLVL.

The J gene is TRBJ2-1, the V gene TRBV5-1; 14 bases are a match to TRBD2. This CDR3 comprises 17 residues. V lost 2 bases and J lost 5; bases outside the gene matches: 6. Germline V gene lookup returns CDR1 SGHRS and CDR2 YFSETQ. The CDR3 is CASSFPLTSGGDNEQFF. In DNA form, the CDR3 reads TGCGCCAGCAGCTTCCCCCTGACTAGCGGGGGGGACAATGAGCAGTTCTTC.

The genes are TRBV10-3 and TRBJ2-1; tentative D call: TRBD1 (6 bases). Trimming removed 5 bases from V and 7 bases from J, with 15 bases in between. The CDR3 sequence is 14 residues long. Per germline, CDR1 ENHRY and CDR2 SYGVKD. The CDR3 reads CAISPGTPLNEQFF. The DNA of the CDR3 is TGTGCCATCAGTCCCGGGACACCCTTGAATGAGCAGTTCTTC.

V usage is TRBV5-1 and J usage is TRBJ2-5; 15 bases are shared with TRBD2. This CDR3 is built from 15 residues. Germline V CDR1 and CDR2: SGHRS, YFSETQ. After removal of 7 bases from V and 0 bases from J, the junction contained 1 base not matched to a gene. The CDR3 spells CASGTSGGYQETQYF. The DNA for the CDR3 is TGCGCCAGCGGGACTAGCGGGGGGTACCAAGAGACCCAGTACTTC.

This clonotype appeared a few times. The chain combines TRBV6-6 with TRBJ2-1; 8 nucleotides agree with TRBD2. From germline, CDR1 is MNHNY and CDR2 SVGAGI (reference sequence). V lost 5 bases, J lost 6 bases, and 9 bases stayed unmatched. CDR3 length: 15 residues. CDR3 sequence: CASSTLGGARNEQFF. CDR3 bases: TGTGCCAGCAGTACCCTCGGGGGGGCCCGCAATGAGCAGTTCTTC.

The V and J genes are TRBV7-8 and TRBJ2-4; 11 bases fit TRBD2. V shed 4 bases and J 13 bases; nucleotides not matched to a gene: 12. Germline-derived CDR1 and CDR2 are SGHVS and FQNEAQ. The CDR3 runs 15 residues. CDR3 DNA sequence: TGTGCCAGCAGCTCTACTAGCGGGGGCTGGAATGAGCAGTACTTC. Translation gives CASSSTSGGWNEQYF.

Note on this clonotype: An end of the junction differs from the germline gene, which may be a read error. J is TRBJ2-7 and V is TRBV4-1, with no clear D. This CDR3 region has 17 residues. The germline V gene encodes CDR1 MGHRA and CDR2 YSYEKL. CDR3 residues: CASSQDSRRPHSYEKYF. Here the CDR3 DNA reads TGCGCCAGCAGCCAAGATTCTCGGCGGCCGCACTCCTACGAGAAGTACTTC.

This clonotype appeared a few times. The chain joins TRBV20-1 to TRBJ2-7; D is unclear. The V end was cut by 5 bases, the J end by 0 bases, with 11 bases between. Germline CDR1 reads DFQATT; CDR2 reads SNEGSKA (reference sequence). The CDR3 totals 13 residues. The DNA for the CDR3 is TGCAGTGCTCCTGCTTATAGCTCCTACGAGCAGTACTTC. Amino acid sequence: CSAPAYSSYEQYF.

The chain recombines TRBV7-6 with TRBJ2-4; a possible D gene is TRBD2 (6 bases). Trimming cost V 5 bases and J 8 bases, with 19 bases left between them. The germline CDR1 and CDR2 sequences are SGHVS and FNYEAQ. The CDR3 runs 15 residues. CDR3 coding DNA: TGTGCCAGCAGCCCCGGCCAACTAGCTAGGGACATTCAGTACTTC. This sequence encodes CASSPGQLARDIQYF.

The rearrangement joins TRBV3-1 to TRBJ2-3; a possible D gene is TRBD1 (5 bases). CDR3 length equals 14 residues. V lost 1 base and J lost 7, with 12 bases in between. Looked up from germline, CDR1 is LGHDT and CDR2 is YNNKEL (reference sequence). The CDR3 reads CASSQGTLRNTQYF. The CDR3 DNA sequence: TGTGCCAGCAGCCAAGGGACACTGAGGAATACGCAGTATTTT.

This clonotype was found a few times. The V call is TRBV7-2, the J call TRBJ2-3; no definite D call. Trimming took 5 bases from V and 0 from J, leaving 6 bases between them. The CDR3 sequence is 13 residues long. Germline-derived CDR1 and CDR2 are SGHTA and FQGNSA. CDR3 residues: CASSKPSTDTQYF. CDR3 sequence (DNA): TGTGCCAGCAGCAAGCCTAGCACAGATACGCAGTATTTT.

J is TRBJ2-3 and V is TRBV3-1; TRBD2 aligns across 9 bases. Germline V gene sequence: CDR1 LGHDT, CDR2 YNNKEL (reference sequence). V shed 4 bases, J shed 2 bases, and the junction held 7 bases outside the gene matches. This CDR3 is 16 amino acids long. The CDR3 region has the DNA TGTGCCAGCAGCCCCATGGGGACTAGCTTCACAGATACGCAGTATTTT. Amino acid sequence: CASSPMGTSFTDTQYF.

This clonotype was observed a handful of times. The chain links TRBV7-2 to TRBJ1-1; the D gene is possibly TRBD1 (5 bases). The CDR3 runs to 15 residues. CDR1 SGHTA and CDR2 FQGNSA come from the germline V gene. With 1 base removed from V and 11 bases from J, the gap between germline ends came to 20 bases. In DNA, the CDR3 is TGTGCCAGCAGCTTAGAGCACCAGGGCAGGCTTGAGGCTTTCTTT. Encoded protein: CASSLEHQGRLEAFF.

The chain carries TRBV29-1 and TRBJ2-7; D uncertain. V lost 3 bases to trimming and J lost 3 bases, with 9 bases between them. Germline-derived CDR1 and CDR2 are SQVTM and ANQGSEA. The CDR3 is made up of 12 amino acids. The CDR3 DNA is TGCAGCGTTGAGTGGGGAAACTACGAGCAGTACTTC. It specifies CSVEWGNYEQYF.